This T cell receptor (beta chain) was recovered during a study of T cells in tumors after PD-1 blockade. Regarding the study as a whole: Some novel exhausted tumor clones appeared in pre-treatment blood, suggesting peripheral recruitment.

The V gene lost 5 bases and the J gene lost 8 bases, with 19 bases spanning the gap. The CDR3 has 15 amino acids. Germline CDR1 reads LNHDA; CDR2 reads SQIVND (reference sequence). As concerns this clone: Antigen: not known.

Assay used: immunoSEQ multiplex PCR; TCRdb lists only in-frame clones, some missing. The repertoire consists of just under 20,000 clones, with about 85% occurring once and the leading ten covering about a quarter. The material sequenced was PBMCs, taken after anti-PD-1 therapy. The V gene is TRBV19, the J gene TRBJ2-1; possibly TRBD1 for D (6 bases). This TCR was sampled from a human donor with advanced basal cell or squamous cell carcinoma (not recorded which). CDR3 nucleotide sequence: TGTGCCAGTAGTTCCTGGGACATCGGGACGGATGAGCAGTTCTTC. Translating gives CASSSWDIGTDEQFF.